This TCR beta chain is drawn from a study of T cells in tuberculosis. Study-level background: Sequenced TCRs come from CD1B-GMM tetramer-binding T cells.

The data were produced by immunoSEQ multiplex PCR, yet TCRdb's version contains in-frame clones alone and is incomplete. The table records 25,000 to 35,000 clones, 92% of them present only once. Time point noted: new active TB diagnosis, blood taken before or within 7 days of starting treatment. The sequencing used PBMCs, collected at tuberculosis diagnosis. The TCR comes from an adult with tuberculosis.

The CDR3 is CASSGTALNQPQHF. The CDR3 DNA reads as TGTGCCAGCAGCGGGACAGCTCTAAATCAGCCCCAGCATTTT. This rearrangement joins TRBV2 to TRBJ1-5; 7 bases match TRBD1. There are 14 residues in the CDR3. Germline values: CDR1 SNHLY, CDR2 FYNNEI. Trimming took 6 bases from V and 4 from J; bases not matched to a gene: 6.